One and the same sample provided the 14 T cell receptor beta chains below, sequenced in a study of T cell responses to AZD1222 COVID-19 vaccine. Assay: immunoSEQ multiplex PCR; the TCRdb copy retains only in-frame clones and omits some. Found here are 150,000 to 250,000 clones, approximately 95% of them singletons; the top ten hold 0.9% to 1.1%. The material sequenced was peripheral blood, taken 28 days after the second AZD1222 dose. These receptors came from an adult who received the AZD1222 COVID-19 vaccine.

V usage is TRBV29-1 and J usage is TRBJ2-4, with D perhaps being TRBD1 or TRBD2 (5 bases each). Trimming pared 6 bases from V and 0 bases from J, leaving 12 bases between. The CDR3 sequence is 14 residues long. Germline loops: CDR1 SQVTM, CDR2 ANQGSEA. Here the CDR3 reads CSVGRDGAKNIQYF. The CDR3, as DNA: TGCAGCGTGGGCCGGGACGGAGCCAAAAACATTCAGTACTTC.

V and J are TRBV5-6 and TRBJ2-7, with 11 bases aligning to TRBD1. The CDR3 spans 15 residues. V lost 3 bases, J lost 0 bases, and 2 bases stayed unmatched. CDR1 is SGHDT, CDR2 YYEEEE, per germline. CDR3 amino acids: CASSWDRGSSYEQYF. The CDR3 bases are TGTGCCAGCAGCTGGGACAGGGGGAGCTCCTACGAGCAGTACTTC.

This CDR3 is CASIPRWTSGGSVNEQFF. In nucleotides, the CDR3 is TGTGCCAGCATCCCCCGGTGGACTAGCGGGGGTTCAGTTAATGAGCAGTTCTTC. V gene TRBV27 combines with J gene TRBJ2-1, with 13 bases identical to TRBD2. The CDR3 is 18 residues long. Trimming removed 7 bases from V and 7 bases from J; junction bases left unmatched: 16. Germline V gives CDR1 MNHEY, CDR2 SMNVEV (reference sequence).

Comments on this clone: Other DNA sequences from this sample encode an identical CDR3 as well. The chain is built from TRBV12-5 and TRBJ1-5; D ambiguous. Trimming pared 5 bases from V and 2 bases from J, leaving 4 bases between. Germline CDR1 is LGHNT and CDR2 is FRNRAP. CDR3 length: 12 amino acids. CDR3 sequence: CASGTGNQPQHF. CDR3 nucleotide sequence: TGTGCTAGTGGTACGGGCAATCAGCCCCAGCATTTT.

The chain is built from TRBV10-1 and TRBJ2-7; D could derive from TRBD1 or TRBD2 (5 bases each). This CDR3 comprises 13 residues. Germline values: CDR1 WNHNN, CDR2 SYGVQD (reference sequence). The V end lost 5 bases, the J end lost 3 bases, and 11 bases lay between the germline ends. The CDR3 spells CASSPGPNYEQYF. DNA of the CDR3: TGCGCCAGCAGTCCGGGACCCAACTACGAGCAGTACTTC.

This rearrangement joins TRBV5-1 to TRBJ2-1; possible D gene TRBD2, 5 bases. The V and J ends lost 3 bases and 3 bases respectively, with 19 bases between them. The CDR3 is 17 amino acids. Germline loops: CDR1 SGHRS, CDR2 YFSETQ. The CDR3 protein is CASSWFRGPKSYNEQFF. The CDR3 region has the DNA TGCGCCAGCAGCTGGTTCCGAGGGCCAAAAAGCTACAATGAGCAGTTCTTC.

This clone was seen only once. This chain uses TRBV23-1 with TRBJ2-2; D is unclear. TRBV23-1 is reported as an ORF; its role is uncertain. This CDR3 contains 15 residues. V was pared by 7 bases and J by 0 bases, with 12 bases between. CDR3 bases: TGCGCCAGCATTTCGGGTTGCCCGAACACCGGGGAGCTGTTTTTT. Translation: CASISGCPNTGELFF.

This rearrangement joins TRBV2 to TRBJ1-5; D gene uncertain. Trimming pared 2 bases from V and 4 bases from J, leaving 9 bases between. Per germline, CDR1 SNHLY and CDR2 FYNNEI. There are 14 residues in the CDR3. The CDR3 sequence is CASSEQSANQPQHF. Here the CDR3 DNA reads TGTGCCAGCAGTGAACAGTCAGCTAATCAGCCCCAGCATTTT.

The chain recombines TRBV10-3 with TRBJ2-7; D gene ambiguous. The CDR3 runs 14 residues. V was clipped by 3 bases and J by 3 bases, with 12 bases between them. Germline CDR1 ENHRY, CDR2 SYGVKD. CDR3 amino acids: CAISDPGRSYEQYF. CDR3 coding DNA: TGTGCCATCAGTGATCCCGGCAGGAGCTACGAGCAGTACTTC.

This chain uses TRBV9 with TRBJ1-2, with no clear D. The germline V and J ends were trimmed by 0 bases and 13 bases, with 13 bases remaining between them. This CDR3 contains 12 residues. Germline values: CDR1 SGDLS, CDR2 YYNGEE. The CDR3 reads CASSVAGTASTF. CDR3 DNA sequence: TGTGCCAGCAGCGTAGCTGGAACGGCATCCACCTTC.

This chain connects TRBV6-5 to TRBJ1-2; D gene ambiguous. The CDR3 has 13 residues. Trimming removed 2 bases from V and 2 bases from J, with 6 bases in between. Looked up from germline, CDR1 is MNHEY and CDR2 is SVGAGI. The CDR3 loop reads CASSYAQNYGYTF. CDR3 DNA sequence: TGTGCCAGCAGTTACGCACAGAACTATGGCTACACCTTC.

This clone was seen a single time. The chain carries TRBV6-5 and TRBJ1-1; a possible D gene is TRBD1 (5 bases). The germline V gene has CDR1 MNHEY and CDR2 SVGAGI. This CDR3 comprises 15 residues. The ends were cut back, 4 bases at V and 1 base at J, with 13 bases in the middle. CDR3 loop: CASSSLPTGNTEAFF. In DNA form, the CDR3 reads TGTGCCAGCAGTTCACTCCCCACAGGGAACACTGAAGCTTTCTTT.

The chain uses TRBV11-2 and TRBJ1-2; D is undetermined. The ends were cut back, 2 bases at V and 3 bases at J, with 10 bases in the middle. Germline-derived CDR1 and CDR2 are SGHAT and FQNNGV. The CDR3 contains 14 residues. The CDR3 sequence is CASSLTGKDYGYTF. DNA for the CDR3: TGTGCCAGCAGCTTAACCGGGAAAGACTATGGCTACACCTTC.

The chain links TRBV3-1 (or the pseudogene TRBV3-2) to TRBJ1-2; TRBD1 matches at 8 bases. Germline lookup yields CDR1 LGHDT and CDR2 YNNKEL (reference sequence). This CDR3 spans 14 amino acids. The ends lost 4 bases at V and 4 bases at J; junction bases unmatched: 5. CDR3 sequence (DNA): TGTGCCAGCAGCCCGCAGACAGGGGCCTATGGCTACACCTTC. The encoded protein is CASSPQTGAYGYTF.